Each of the 3 T cell receptor beta chains below was sequenced from the same sample in a study of blood T cell repertoires in COVID-19. TCRdb's copy holds only in-frame clones and misses some; the assay was immunoSEQ multiplex PCR. The sample has about 300,000 clones; about nine tenths are singletons. Sequencing was carried out using peripheral blood. Receptor source: a woman aged 25 to 39 who had recovered from COVID-19.

The gene calls are TRBV7-9 and TRBJ1-4, with D possibly TRBD1 on 5 matching bases. The CDR3 runs to 13 residues. The V end was cut by 5 bases, the J end by 8 bases, with 12 bases between. Germline lookup yields CDR1 SEHNR and CDR2 FQNEAQ (reference sequence). CDR3 loop: CASSNGHYEKLFF. The DNA of the CDR3 is TGTGCCAGCAGCAACGGACATTACGAAAAACTGTTTTTT.

The chain couples TRBV29-1 to TRBJ1-1; 9 positions match TRBD1. With V trimmed by 6 bases and J by 2 bases, 7 bases remained unmatched. The V gene's germline CDR1 is SQVTM and CDR2 ANQGSEA. The CDR3 has 14 residues. The DNA for the CDR3 is TGCAGCGTATCTCGGACAGGGGCCAACACTGAAGCTTTCTTT. Translating it yields CSVSRTGANTEAFF. Full variable domain (rest looked up from reference TRBV29-1 and TRBJ1-1): SAVISQKPSRDICQRGTSLTIQCQVDSQVTMMFWYRQQPGQSLTLIATANQGSEATYESGFVIDKFPISRPNLTFSTLTVSNMSPEDSSIYLCSVSRTGANTEAFFGQGTRLTVV.

V gene TRBV6-5 combines with J gene TRBJ1-1; the D gene is possibly TRBD1 (5 bases). The length of the CDR3 is 16 residues. Germline V gene data show CDR1 as MNHEY and CDR2 as SVGAGI. V lost 0 bases and J lost 5, with 16 bases in between. This chain's CDR3 is CASSYSLTGLGTEAFF. In DNA, the CDR3 is TGTGCCAGCAGTTACTCGTTAACGGGACTTGGGACTGAAGCTTTCTTT.